The 5 T cell receptor beta chains presented below share a single source sample, sequenced in a study of blood T cell repertoires in COVID-19. Method: immunoSEQ multiplex PCR; TCRdb's copy keeps in-frame clones and lacks some. The sample contains some 110,000 clones, about nine tenths of which appear only once. The sequenced material came from peripheral blood. These TCRs come from a man aged 50-60 years with acute or convalescent COVID-19.

For the CDR3, the DNA is TGCGCCAGCAGCCAGGCTAACATGGGACTAGCGGATTACGAGCAGTACTTC. Translating gives CASSQANMGLADYEQYF. The chain is built from TRBV4-1 and TRBJ2-7, with 11 bases aligning to TRBD2. The CDR3 extends over 17 amino acids. With V trimmed by 3 bases and J by 4 bases, 11 bases remained unmatched. Looked up from germline, CDR1 is MGHRA and CDR2 is YSYEKL.

This chain joins TRBV7-8 and TRBJ2-2, with TRBD1 as a possible D gene (5 bases). The V end was cut by 1 base, the J end by 9 bases, with 9 bases between. Germline V lookup: CDR1 SGHVS, CDR2 FQNEAQ. This CDR3 comprises 13 residues. The CDR3 reads CASSLVGVRELFF. The CDR3 nucleotides are TGTGCCAGCAGCTTAGTAGGGGTGCGGGAGCTGTTTTTT.

The chain combines TRBV30 with TRBJ2-7; possibly TRBD1 for D (6 bases). The V and J ends lost 3 bases and 5 bases respectively, with 11 bases between them. The CDR3 loop spans 12 amino acids. The germline V gene has CDR1 GTSNPN and CDR2 SVGIG (reference sequence). The CDR3 here is CAWRKQGHEQYF. CDR3 in DNA: TGTGCCTGGAGGAAACAGGGACACGAGCAGTACTTC.

The rearrangement links TRBV3-1 (or the pseudogene TRBV3-2) to TRBJ1-1, with D tentatively TRBD1 (6 bases). CDR1 and CDR2 from the germline V gene are LGHDT and YNNKEL (reference sequence). With 5 bases removed from V and 4 bases from J, the gap between germline ends came to 11 bases. The CDR3 totals 13 residues. Here the CDR3 reads CASSKQGVTEAFF. The CDR3 DNA reads as TGTGCCAGCAGCAAACAGGGAGTCACTGAAGCTTTCTTT.

The chain combines TRBV23-1 with TRBJ1-1; D gene uncertain. TRBV23-1 is given ORF status, its function remaining uncertain. V gave up 2 bases and J gave up 1 base, with 11 bases separating them. The CDR3 runs 15 residues. In DNA form, the CDR3 reads TGCGCCAGCAGTCAAATATCCTGCAGGAACACTGAAGCTTTCTTT. Its protein product is CASSQISCRNTEAFF.